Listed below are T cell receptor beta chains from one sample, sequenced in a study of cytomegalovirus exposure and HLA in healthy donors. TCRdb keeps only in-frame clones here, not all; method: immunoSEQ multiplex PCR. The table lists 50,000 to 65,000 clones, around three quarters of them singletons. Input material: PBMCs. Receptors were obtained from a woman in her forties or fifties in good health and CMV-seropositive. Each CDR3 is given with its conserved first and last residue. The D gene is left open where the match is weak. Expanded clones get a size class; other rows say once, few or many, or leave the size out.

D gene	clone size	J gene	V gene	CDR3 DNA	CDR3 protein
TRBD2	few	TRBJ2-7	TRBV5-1	TGCGCCAGCAGCTTGGACGGGAGGGCCCAGAGCGAGCAGTACTTC	CASSLDGRAQSEQYF
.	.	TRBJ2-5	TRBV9	TGTGCCAGCAGCGCCAGACCGGGGGGGACAGGGATGGAGACCCAGTACTTC	CASSARPGGTGMETQYF
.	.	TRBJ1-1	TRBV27	TGTGCCAGCAGTTTAGAGGGCAGGACTGAAGCTTTCTTT	CASSLEGRTEAFF
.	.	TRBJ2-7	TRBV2	TGTGCCAGCAGGTGGAGGGAGACAGACTACTACGAGCAGTACTTC	CASRWRETDYYEQYF
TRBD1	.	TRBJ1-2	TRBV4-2	TGTGCCAGCAGCCAAAGCGACAGGGGGAGCGAGTATGGCTACACCTTC	CASSQSDRGSEYGYTF
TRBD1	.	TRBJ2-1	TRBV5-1	TGCGCCAGCAGCGCAGCGGGGACAGGGAGGGGTCATGAGCAGTTCTTC	CASSAAGTGRGHEQFF
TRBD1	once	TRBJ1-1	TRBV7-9	TGTGCCAGCAGCTTGAGACAGGGGGGGCTCATGAACACTGAAGCTTTCTTT	CASSLRQGGLMNTEAFF
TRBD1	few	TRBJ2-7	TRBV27	TGTGCCAGCAGGCGGACAGGGGGTTACGAGCAGTACTTC	CASRRTGGYEQYF
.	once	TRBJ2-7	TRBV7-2	TGTGCCAGCAGCTTAGACAATCATAGCGGAGAGCAGTACTTC	CASSLDNHSGEQYF
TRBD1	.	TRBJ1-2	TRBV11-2	TGTGCCAGCAGTTACAGCCGGGACAGAAACTATGGCTACACCTTC	CASSYSRDRNYGYTF
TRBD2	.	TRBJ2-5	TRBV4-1	TGCGCCAGCAACTCATTGACTAGCGGGGGGATAGGGAGAGAGACCCAGTACTTC	CASNSLTSGGIGRETQYF
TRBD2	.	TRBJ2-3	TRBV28	TGTGCCAGCAGTCTCCTAAGGACTAGCGAGGATACAGATACGCAGTATTTT	CASSLLRTSEDTDTQYF
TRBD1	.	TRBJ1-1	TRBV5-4	TGTGCCAGCAGCACAGGGGTGGTCACTGAAGCTTTCTTT	CASSTGVVTEAFF
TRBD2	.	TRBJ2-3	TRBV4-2	TGTGCCAGCAGCCAAGATGCGGCAGCGGGGGTTCGCTCAGATACGCAGTATTTT	CASSQDAAAGVRSDTQYF
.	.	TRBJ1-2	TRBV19	TGTGCCACCCAAGGGAGGGGTACCTCGGATGGCTACACCTTC	CATQGRGTSDGYTF
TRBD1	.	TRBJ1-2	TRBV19	TGTGCCAGTAGTATGGGGCCAGGGGGCCACCTCTATGGCTACACCTTC	CASSMGPGGHLYGYTF
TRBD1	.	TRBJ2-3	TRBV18	TGTGCCAGCTCACACGGACAGGGAGCAGATACGCAGTATTTT	CASSHGQGADTQYF
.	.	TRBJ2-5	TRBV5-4	TGTGCCAGCAGCTTGAGCAGGAACCAAGAGACCCAGTACTTC	CASSLSRNQETQYF
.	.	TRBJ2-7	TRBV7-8	TGTGCCAGCATCCCCTCAGGGGTTGAGGGCGACGAGCAGTACTTC	CASIPSGVEGDEQYF
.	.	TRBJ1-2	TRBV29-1	TGCAGCGTTTGGGGGGGGCTAACTAACTATGGCTACACCTTC	CSVWGGLTNYGYTF
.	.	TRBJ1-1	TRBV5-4	TGTGCCAGCACCAAGTCCGGTTCTAGGGGCACTGAAGCTTTCTTT	CASTKSGSRGTEAFF
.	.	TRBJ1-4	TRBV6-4	TGTGCCAGCAGTTCCAGGGGCTCTAATGAAAAACTGTTTTTT	CASSSRGSNEKLFF
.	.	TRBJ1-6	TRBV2	TGTGCCAGCAAGACGGGGTTATTGTCACCCCTCCACTTT	CASKTGLLSPLHF
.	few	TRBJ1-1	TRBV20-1	TGCAGTGCTTGGGGGGACACTGAAGCTTTCTTT	CSAWGDTEAFF
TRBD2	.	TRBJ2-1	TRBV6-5	TGTGCCAGCAGTTACTCGATGGCGGGGGGGCTTGAGCAGTTCTTC	CASSYSMAGGLEQFF
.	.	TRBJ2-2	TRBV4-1	TGCGCCAGCAGCCTTACAGACCTCGCGAACACCGGGGAGCTGTTTTTT	CASSLTDLANTGELFF
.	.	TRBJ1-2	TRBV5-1	TGCGCCAGCAGCTTGGGGACACGACAGGAAAGAGAAGGCGGCTACACCTTC	CASSLGTRQEREGGYTF
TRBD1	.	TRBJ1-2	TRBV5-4	TGTGCCAGCAGCTCGCGAGTGGGACAGGGGCCCTATGGCTACACCTTC	CASSSRVGQGPYGYTF
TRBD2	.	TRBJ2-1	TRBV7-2	TGTGCCAGCAGCTTAGGGTCTAGCGGGGGCTCCTACAATGAGCAGTTCTTC	CASSLGSSGGSYNEQFF
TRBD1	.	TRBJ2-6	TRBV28	TGTGCCAGCACCCCACAGGGGGCAGCTGGGGCCAACGTCCTGACTTTC	CASTPQGAAGANVLTF
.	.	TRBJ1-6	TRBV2	TGTGCCACTACCGGCTCCTATAATTCACCCCTCCACTTT	CATTGSYNSPLHF
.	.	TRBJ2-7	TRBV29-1	TGCAGCGTAACAGGGTCCTCCTACGAGCAGTACTTC	CSVTGSSYEQYF
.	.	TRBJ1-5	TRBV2	TGTGCCAGCGGTACAGGGCTGGATCAGCCCCAGCATTTT	CASGTGLDQPQHF
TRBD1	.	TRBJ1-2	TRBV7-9	TGTGCCAGCAGCTCCATAGGACAGGGCAGGCGGAATGGCTACACCTTC	CASSSIGQGRRNGYTF
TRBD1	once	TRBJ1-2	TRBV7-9	TGTGCCAGCAGCTTGGGACAGGGGCCCTATGGCTACACCTTC	CASSLGQGPYGYTF
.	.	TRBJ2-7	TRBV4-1	TGCGCCAGCAGCCAACCCGGGAGACCTTACGAGCAGTACTTC	CASSQPGRPYEQYF
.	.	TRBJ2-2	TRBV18	TGTGCCAGCTCACCACATGAGGGCGGGGAGCTGTTTTTT	CASSPHEGGELFF
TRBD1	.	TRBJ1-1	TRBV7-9	TGTGCCAGCAGCTTCCGGGGACAGGTAGACCCTGAAGCTTTCTTT	CASSFRGQVDPEAFF
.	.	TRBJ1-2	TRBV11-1	TGTGCCAGCAGCTTAAGGGGAAATGGCTACACCTTC	CASSLRGNGYTF
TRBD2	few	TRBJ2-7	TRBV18	TGTGCCAGCTCACCACAGAGGGAGGGGGAGCAGTACTTC	CASSPQREGEQYF
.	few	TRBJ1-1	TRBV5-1	TGTGCCAGCAGCGGGGCGGGGTTAGTCGAAGCTTTCTTT	CASSGAGLVEAFF
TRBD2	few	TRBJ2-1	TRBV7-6	TGTGCCAGCAGCTTAGGCGCTAGCGGGGGGATAAATGAGCAGTTCTTC	CASSLGASGGINEQFF
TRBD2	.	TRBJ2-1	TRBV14	TGTGCCAGCAACCTAGCGGGGTTCAATGAGCAGTTCTTC	CASNLAGFNEQFF
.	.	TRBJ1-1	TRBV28	TGTGCCAGCAGCTACACTGAAGCTTTCTTT	CASSYTEAFF
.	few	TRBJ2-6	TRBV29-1	TGCAGCGTCCTCCCTGGGGGGTTCTCTGGGGCCAACGTCCTGACTTTC	CSVLPGGFSGANVLTF